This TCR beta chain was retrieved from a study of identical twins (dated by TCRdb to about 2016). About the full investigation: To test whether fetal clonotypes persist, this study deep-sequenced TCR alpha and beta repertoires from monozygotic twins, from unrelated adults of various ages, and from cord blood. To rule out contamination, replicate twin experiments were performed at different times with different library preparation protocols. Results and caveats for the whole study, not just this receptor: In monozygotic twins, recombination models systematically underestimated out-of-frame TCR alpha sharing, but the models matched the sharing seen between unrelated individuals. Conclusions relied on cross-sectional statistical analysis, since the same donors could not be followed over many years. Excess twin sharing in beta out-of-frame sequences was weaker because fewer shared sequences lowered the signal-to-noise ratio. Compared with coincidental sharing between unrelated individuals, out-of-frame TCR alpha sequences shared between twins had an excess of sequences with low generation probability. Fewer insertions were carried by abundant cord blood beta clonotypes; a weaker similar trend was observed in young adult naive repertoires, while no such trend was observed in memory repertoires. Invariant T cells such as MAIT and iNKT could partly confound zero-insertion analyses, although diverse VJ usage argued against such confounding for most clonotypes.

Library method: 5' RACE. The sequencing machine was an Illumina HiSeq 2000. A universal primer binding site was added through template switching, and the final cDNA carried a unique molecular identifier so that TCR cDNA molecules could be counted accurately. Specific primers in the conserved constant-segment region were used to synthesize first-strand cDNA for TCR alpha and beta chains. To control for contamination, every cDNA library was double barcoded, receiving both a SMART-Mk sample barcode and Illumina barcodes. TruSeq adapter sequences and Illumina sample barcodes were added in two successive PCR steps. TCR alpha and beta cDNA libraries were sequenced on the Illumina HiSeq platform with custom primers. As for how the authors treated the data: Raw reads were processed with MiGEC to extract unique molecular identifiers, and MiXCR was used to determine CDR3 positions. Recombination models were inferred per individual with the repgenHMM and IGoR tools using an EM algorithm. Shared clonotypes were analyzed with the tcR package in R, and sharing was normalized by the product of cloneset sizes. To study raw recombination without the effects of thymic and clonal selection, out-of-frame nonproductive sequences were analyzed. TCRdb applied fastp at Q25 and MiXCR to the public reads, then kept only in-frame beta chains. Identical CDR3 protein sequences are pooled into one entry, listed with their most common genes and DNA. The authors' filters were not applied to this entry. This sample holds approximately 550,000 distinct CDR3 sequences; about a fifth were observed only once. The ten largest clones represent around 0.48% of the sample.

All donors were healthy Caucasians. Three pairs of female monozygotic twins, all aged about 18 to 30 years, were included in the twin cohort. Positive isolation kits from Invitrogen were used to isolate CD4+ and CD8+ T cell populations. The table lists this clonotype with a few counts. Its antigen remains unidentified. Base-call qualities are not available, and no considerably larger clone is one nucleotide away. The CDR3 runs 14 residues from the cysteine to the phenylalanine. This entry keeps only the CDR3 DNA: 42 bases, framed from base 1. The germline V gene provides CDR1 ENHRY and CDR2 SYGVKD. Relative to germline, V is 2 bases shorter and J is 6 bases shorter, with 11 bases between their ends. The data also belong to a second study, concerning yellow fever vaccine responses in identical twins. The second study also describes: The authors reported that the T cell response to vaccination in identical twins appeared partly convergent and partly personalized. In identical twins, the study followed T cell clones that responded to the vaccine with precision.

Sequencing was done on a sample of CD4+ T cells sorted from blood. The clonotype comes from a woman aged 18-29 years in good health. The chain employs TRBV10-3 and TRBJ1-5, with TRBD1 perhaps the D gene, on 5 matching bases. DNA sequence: TGTGCCATCAGTGAGGGTTTAGGGGCTCAGCCCCAGCATTTT. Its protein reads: CAISEGLGAQPQHF.